This T cell receptor (beta chain) was recovered during a study of blood T cells in healthy people across ages. Across the study: About one barcoded beta molecule per two T cells was the capture yield of template switching.

Overall study findings and caveats: Roughly linearly, TCR beta diversity per million T cells fell as age increased.

Worth noting for this clonotype: What it recognizes is unknown.

V was pared by 5 bases and J by 2 bases, with 3 bases of the junction left unmatched. The length of the CDR3 is 14 residues. Germline assignment: CDR1 MNHEY and CDR2 SVGEGT. The second PCR ran about 6 to 12 cycles with a sample-barcoded 5' primer and J-beta primers. TCRdb used MiXCR to reprocess the 5' RACE reads, holding one entry per CDR3 protein. This sample has 1.5 million or so distinct CDR3 sequences; less than 45% occur once, and the top ten carry 4%. The origin of this receptor is a woman under 30 in good health. Source material: blood. The rearrangement links TRBV6-2 or TRBV6-3 to TRBJ2-1; 7 positions agree with TRBD1. CDR3 DNA sequence: TGTGCCAGCAGTGGGGACAGAACCTACAATGAGCAGTTCTTC. Its translation: CASSGDRTYNEQFF.